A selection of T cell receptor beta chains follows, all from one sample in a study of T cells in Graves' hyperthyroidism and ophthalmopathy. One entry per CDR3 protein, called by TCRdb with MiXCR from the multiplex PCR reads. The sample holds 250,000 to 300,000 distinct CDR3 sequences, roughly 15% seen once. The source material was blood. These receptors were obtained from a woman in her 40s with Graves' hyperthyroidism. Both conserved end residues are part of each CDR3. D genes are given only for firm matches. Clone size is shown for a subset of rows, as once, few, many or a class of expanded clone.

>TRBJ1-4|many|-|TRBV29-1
TGCAGCGTTAAGGGGGTTGGTGAAAAACTGTTTTTT
CSVKGVGEKLFF
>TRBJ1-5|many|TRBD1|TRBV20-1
TGCAGTGCTACCCGACAGGGTATTGAGTTCGATCAGCCCCAGCATTTT
CSATRQGIEFDQPQHF
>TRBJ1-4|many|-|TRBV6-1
TGTGCCAGCAGTGAAGAACCCCAGACAAAACTGTTTTTT
CASSEEPQTKLFF
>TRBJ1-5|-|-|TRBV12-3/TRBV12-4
TGTGCCAGCAGTGCCCAGACAGGCCACAATCAGCCCCAGCATTTT
CASSAQTGHNQPQHF
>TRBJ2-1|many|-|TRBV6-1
TGTGCCAGCAGTGACGAGCCCCACAATGAGCAGTTCTTC
CASSDEPHNEQFF
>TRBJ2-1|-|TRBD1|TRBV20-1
TGCAGTGCTCGTTCACAGGGGGCATATGCGGACAATGAGCAGTTCTTC
CSARSQGAYADNEQFF
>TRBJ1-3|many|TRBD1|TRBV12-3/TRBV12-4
TGTGCCAGCACCTTCTACAGGGGGGGAGGAAACACCATATATTTT
CASTFYRGGGNTIYF
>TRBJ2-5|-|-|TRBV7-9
TGTGCCAGCAGCCTCCCCGTGTGGTACCAAGAGACCCAGTACTTC
CASSLPVWYQETQYF
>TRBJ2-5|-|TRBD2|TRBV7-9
TGTGCCAGCAGCTTAGTGGCTAGCGGGAGAGGATCGGAGACCCAGTACTTC
CASSLVASGRGSETQYF
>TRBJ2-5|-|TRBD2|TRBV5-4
TGTGCCAGCAGCCCGGGACTAGCACGGGAGACCCAGTACTTC
CASSPGLARETQYF
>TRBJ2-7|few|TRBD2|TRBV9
TGTGCCAGCAGCGTAGGGACTAGCAACTACGAGCAGTACTTC
CASSVGTSNYEQYF
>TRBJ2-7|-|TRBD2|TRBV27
TGTGCCAGCAGTTACCCGGGACTAGCGGATATCCCCTACGAGCAGTACTTC
CASSYPGLADIPYEQYF
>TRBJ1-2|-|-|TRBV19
TGTGCCAGTAGTATGCAGACCAAGGTGGCCGGCTACACCTTC
CASSMQTKVAGYTF
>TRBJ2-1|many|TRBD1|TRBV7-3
TGTGCCAGCAGCTCTGACAGGGTTGGTGAGCAGTTCTTC
CASSSDRVGEQFF
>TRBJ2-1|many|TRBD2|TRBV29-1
TGCAGCGTGGGGACTAGCGGGAGGGGGTACAATGAGCAGTTCTTC
CSVGTSGRGYNEQFF
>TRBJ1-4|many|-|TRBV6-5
TGTGCCAGCAGTTACTCTGGACCGAATGAAAAACTGTTTTTT
CASSYSGPNEKLFF